A selection of T cell receptor beta chains follows, all from one sample in a study of blood T cell repertoires in COVID-19. Sequencing used immunoSEQ multiplex PCR; TCRdb keeps in-frame clones, though not all of them. The table lists about 110,000 clones, 90% of them singletons. The sequenced sample was peripheral blood. These receptor sequences come from a woman in her fifties or sixties with acute or convalescent COVID-19. The CDR3 runs from the conserved cysteine through the conserved F or W. A D gene is named only where the DNA matches it firmly. The size of a clone is reported for some rows only, either as once, few or many, or as a class for expanded clones.

CDR3 protein: CASLRTATDTQYF
CDR3 DNA: TGTGCCAGCCTACGGACAGCCACAGATACGCAGTATTTT
D gene: -
J gene: TRBJ2-3
clone size: -
V gene: TRBV6-5

CDR3 protein: CATSDLGLAGNEQFF
CDR3 DNA: TGTGCCACCAGTGACTTGGGACTAGCGGGGAATGAGCAGTTCTTC
D gene: TRBD2
J gene: TRBJ2-1
clone size: once
V gene: TRBV24-1

CDR3 protein: CATSRDRTGGYTF
CDR3 DNA: TGTGCCACCAGCAGGGACAGGACGGGCGGCTACACCTTC
D gene: TRBD1
J gene: TRBJ1-2
clone size: -
V gene: TRBV15

CDR3 protein: CASSYAPGQGLTQPQHF
CDR3 DNA: TGTGCCAGCAGTTACGCTCCTGGACAGGGACTAACTCAGCCCCAGCATTTT
D gene: TRBD1
J gene: TRBJ1-5
clone size: -
V gene: TRBV6-2/TRBV6-3

CDR3 protein: CASGGTVAYEQYF
CDR3 DNA: TGTGCCAGCGGAGGGACGGTTGCCTACGAGCAGTACTTC
D gene: -
J gene: TRBJ2-7
clone size: few
V gene: TRBV7-9

CDR3 protein: CASSPFGGYEQYF
CDR3 DNA: TGTGCCAGCAGCCCTTTTGGAGGCTACGAGCAGTACTTC
D gene: -
J gene: TRBJ2-7
clone size: -
V gene: TRBV6-6

CDR3 protein: CASSWRQGEKLFF
CDR3 DNA: TGTGCCAGCAGCTGGCGTCAGGGGGAAAAACTGTTTTTT
D gene: -
J gene: TRBJ1-4
clone size: -
V gene: TRBV11-2

CDR3 protein: CASSMGSGGGTNQPQHF
CDR3 DNA: TGTGCCAGTAGTATGGGCTCCGGGGGGGGGACCAATCAGCCCCAGCATTTT
D gene: -
J gene: TRBJ1-5
clone size: -
V gene: TRBV19

CDR3 protein: CASSVGQGALQPQHF
CDR3 DNA: TGTGCCAGCAGCGTAGGACAGGGGGCCCTTCAGCCCCAGCATTTT
D gene: TRBD1
J gene: TRBJ1-5
clone size: -
V gene: TRBV2

CDR3 protein: CASSVKRGTEAFF
CDR3 DNA: TGTGCCAGCAGTGTGAAGCGGGGCACTGAAGCTTTCTTT
D gene: -
J gene: TRBJ1-1
clone size: -
V gene: TRBV6-4

CDR3 protein: CASRDNANTGELFF
CDR3 DNA: TGCGCCAGCCGGGACAACGCGAACACCGGGGAGCTGTTTTTT
D gene: -
J gene: TRBJ2-2
clone size: -
V gene: TRBV5-1

CDR3 protein: CASSHSYSGRAPYEQYF
CDR3 DNA: TGTGCCAGCAGCCACAGTTATAGCGGGAGGGCCCCCTACGAGCAGTACTTC
D gene: TRBD2
J gene: TRBJ2-7
clone size: -
V gene: TRBV3-1/TRBV3-2

CDR3 protein: CAWSPSSTYEQYF
CDR3 DNA: TGTGCCTGGAGCCCGAGCTCTACCTACGAGCAGTACTTC
D gene: -
J gene: TRBJ2-7
clone size: -
V gene: TRBV30

CDR3 protein: CASSQGSLPNTEAFF
CDR3 DNA: TGTGCCAGCAGCCAAGGTAGCCTTCCTAACACTGAAGCTTTCTTT
D gene: -
J gene: TRBJ1-1
clone size: -
V gene: TRBV3-1/TRBV3-2

CDR3 protein: CASSLLSEQFF
CDR3 DNA: TGTGCCAGCAGTTTATTGAGTGAGCAGTTCTTC
D gene: -
J gene: TRBJ2-1
clone size: once
V gene: TRBV12-3/TRBV12-4

CDR3 protein: CASSPRRGWHEQYF
CDR3 DNA: TGTGCCAGCAGCCCTAGGCGGGGCTGGCACGAGCAGTACTTC
D gene: -
J gene: TRBJ2-7
clone size: few
V gene: TRBV9

CDR3 protein: CASSLGGWETQYF
CDR3 DNA: TGTGCCAGCAGCTTAGGAGGATGGGAGACCCAGTACTTC
D gene: -
J gene: TRBJ2-5
clone size: few
V gene: TRBV7-3

CDR3 protein: CASHRQGMDGYTF
CDR3 DNA: TGTGCCAGCCATAGACAGGGGATGGATGGCTACACCTTC
D gene: TRBD1
J gene: TRBJ1-2
clone size: -
V gene: TRBV6-5

CDR3 protein: CATSALGGTEAFF
CDR3 DNA: TGTGCCACCAGTGCGCTCGGAGGCACTGAAGCTTTCTTT
D gene: -
J gene: TRBJ1-1
clone size: -
V gene: TRBV24-1

CDR3 protein: CASSIGTSGRWSYNEQFF
CDR3 DNA: TGTGCCAGTAGTATAGGGACTAGCGGGAGGTGGTCCTACAATGAGCAGTTCTTC
D gene: TRBD2
J gene: TRBJ2-1
clone size: -
V gene: TRBV19

CDR3 protein: CASSYSSQGAIAFF
CDR3 DNA: TGTGCCAGCAGTTACTCGTCTCAGGGGGCGATAGCTTTCTTT
D gene: TRBD1
J gene: TRBJ1-1
clone size: -
V gene: TRBV6-5

CDR3 protein: CASSPTDIEDDYGYTF
CDR3 DNA: TGTGCCAGCAGCCCCACGGACATCGAGGATGACTATGGCTACACCTTC
D gene: -
J gene: TRBJ1-2
clone size: few
V gene: TRBV11-2

CDR3 protein: CASSLTPGLEGYTF
CDR3 DNA: TGTGCCAGCAGCTTAACCCCAGGGCTTGAGGGCTACACCTTC
D gene: -
J gene: TRBJ1-2
clone size: -
V gene: TRBV7-3

CDR3 protein: CASSYRWAMNTEAFF
CDR3 DNA: TGTGCCAGCAGTTACCGGTGGGCGATGAACACTGAAGCTTTCTTT
D gene: -
J gene: TRBJ1-1
clone size: -
V gene: TRBV6-5

CDR3 protein: CASSQELAGTAGYTF
CDR3 DNA: TGTGCCAGCAGCCAAGAACTCGCGGGGACCGCTGGCTACACCTTC
D gene: -
J gene: TRBJ1-2
clone size: -
V gene: TRBV3-1/TRBV3-2